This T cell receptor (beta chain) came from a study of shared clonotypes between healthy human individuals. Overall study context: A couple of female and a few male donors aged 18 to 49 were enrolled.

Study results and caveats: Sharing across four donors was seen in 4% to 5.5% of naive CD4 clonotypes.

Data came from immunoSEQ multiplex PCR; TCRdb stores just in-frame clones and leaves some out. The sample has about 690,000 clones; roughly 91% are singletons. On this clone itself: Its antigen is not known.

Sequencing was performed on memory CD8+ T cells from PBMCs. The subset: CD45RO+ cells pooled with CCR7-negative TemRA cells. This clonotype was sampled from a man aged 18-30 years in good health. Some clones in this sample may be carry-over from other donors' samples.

CDR3 DNA: TGTGCCAGCAGTCAAAAGACAGGGAAAGACGAGCAGTACTTC. It is translated as CASSQKTGKDEQYF. The V gene is TRBV6-5, the J gene TRBJ2-7; 7 positions agree with TRBD1. V shed 5 bases, J shed 5 bases, and the junction held 9 bases outside the gene matches. The length of the CDR3 is 14 residues. CDR1 MNHEY and CDR2 SVGAGI come from the germline V gene.